A single sample is the source of the 9 T cell receptor beta chains below, sequenced in a study of early T cells in non-severe SARS-CoV-2 infection. MiXCR, applied by TCRdb to the 5' RACE reads, yields one record per CDR3 protein. The repertoire holds roughly 20,000 distinct CDR3 sequences, with under 7.5% as singletons. Sequences were obtained from whole blood. These receptors came from an adult who was a healthcare worker with PCR-confirmed SARS-CoV-2 infection or an uninfected control (not recorded which).

This clonotype showed up many times. This chain uses TRBV20-1 with TRBJ2-7; the D is unclear. V shed 0 bases and J shed 4 bases, with 16 bases lying between them. The CDR3 totals 15 residues. Germline CDR1 is DFQATT and CDR2 is SNEGSKA (reference sequence). CDR3 loop: CSAREEGRPRYEQYF. In DNA form, the CDR3 reads TGCAGTGCTAGAGAGGAAGGACGCCCGAGATACGAGCAGTACTTC.

There are many counts of this clonotype. The chain has TRBV5-5 and TRBJ1-4; TRBD1 agrees at 9 bases. The CDR3 consists of 14 residues. Per germline, CDR1 SGHKS and CDR2 YYEKEE (reference sequence). After removal of 3 bases from V and 7 bases from J, the junction contained 4 bases not matched to a gene. The CDR3 loop reads CASSSDRGIEKLFF. CDR3 nucleotide sequence: TGTGCCAGCAGCTCTGACAGGGGGATTGAAAAACTGTTTTTT.

This clonotype was seen many times. The chain is built from TRBV20-1 and TRBJ2-5; the D gene is possibly TRBD2 (5 bases). The CDR3 is 13 amino acids. In germline, CDR1 is DFQATT, CDR2 SNEGSKA (reference sequence). Trimming pared 6 bases from V and 4 bases from J, leaving 15 bases between. CDR3 in DNA: TGCAGTGCCATCCCGGGTAGCGTAGAGACCCAGTACTTC. It encodes CSAIPGSVETQYF.

This chain uses TRBV28 with TRBJ1-4; 8 nucleotides align to TRBD1. V gave up 5 bases and J gave up 5 bases; unmatched junction bases: 4. This CDR3 contains 14 residues. Per germline, CDR1 MDHEN and CDR2 SYDVKM. CDR3 bases: TGTGCCAGCAGTCCGGGACAGGTGAATGAAAAACTGTTTTTT. It codes for CASSPGQVNEKLFF.

This clonotype was observed many times. The chain couples TRBV27 to TRBJ2-1; 10 bases align to TRBD2. The CDR3 covers 16 residues. J lost 3 bases, V lost 4 bases, and 6 bases had no gene match. Germline V CDR1 and CDR2: MNHEY, SMNVEV (reference sequence). CDR3 sequence reads: CASSSKTSGIYNEQFF. Here the CDR3 DNA reads TGTGCCAGCAGTTCGAAAACTAGCGGGATCTACAATGAGCAGTTCTTC.

Within the sample, this clonotype is medium-sized. The rearrangement joins TRBV20-1 to TRBJ2-7; no clear D gene. The CDR3 totals 11 residues. Trimming shortened V by 5 bases and J by 6 bases, and 11 bases separated the two germline ends. Germline lookup yields CDR1 DFQATT and CDR2 SNEGSKA (reference sequence). CDR3 in amino acids: CSAFDPAEQYF. CDR3 in DNA: TGCAGTGCTTTTGACCCGGCCGAGCAGTACTTC.

This clonotype was found once. The chain combines TRBV29-1 with TRBJ2-1; D remains unclear. The V gene's germline CDR1 is SQVTM and CDR2 ANQGSEA. The CDR3 is made up of 13 amino acids. Trimming shortened V by 0 bases and J by 8 bases, and 11 bases separated the two germline ends. CDR3 region: CSVEELGWDEQFF. The CDR3 DNA follows: TGCAGCGTTGAAGAACTGGGGTGGGATGAGCAGTTCTTC.

This clonotype came up a few times. The chain has TRBV11-2 and TRBJ2-5; possibly TRBD1 or TRBD2 for D (5 bases each). V was clipped by 5 bases and J by 4 bases, with 11 bases between them. The CDR3 contains 13 residues. Germline assignment: CDR1 SGHAT and CDR2 FQNNGV. The CDR3: CASSLRDLETQYF. The CDR3 region has the DNA TGTGCCAGCAGCCTAAGGGACCTAGAGACCCAGTACTTC.

This chain joins TRBV12-3 or TRBV12-4 and TRBJ1-1; 9 nucleotides line up with TRBD1. This CDR3 region has 13 residues. Trimming cost V 6 bases and J 7 bases; bases outside gene matches: 6. This CDR3 is CASSWTGVNEAFF. The CDR3 nucleotides read TGTGCCAGCAGCTGGACAGGGGTTAATGAAGCTTTCTTT.